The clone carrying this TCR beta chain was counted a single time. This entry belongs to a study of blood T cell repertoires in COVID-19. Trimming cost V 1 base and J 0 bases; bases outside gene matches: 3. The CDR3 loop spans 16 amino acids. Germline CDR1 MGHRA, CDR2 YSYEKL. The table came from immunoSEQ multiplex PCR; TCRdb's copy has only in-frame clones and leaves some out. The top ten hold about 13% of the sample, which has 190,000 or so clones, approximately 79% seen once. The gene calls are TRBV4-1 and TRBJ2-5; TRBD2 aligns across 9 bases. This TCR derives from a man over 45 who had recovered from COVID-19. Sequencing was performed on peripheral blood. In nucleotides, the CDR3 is TGCGCCAGCAGCCAAGCGTCTAGCGGGGACCAAGAGACCCAGTACTTC. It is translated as CASSQASSGDQETQYF.